This T cell receptor (beta chain) was identified in a study of PD-1 blockade in mismatch repair-deficient tumors (dated by TCRdb to the late 2010s). For context, the study as a whole: Between September 2013 and 2016, the trial enrolled approximately 87 consecutive patients with roughly twelve types of mismatch repair-deficient cancer, all of whom had received prior treatment and were progressing. Tumor-associated T cell clones in the peripheral blood of patients responding to PD-1 blockade were tracked using deep sequencing of TCR CDR3 regions.

This specimen's time point label, interpreted: peripheral blood before pembrolizumab. For every enrolled patient, mismatch repair deficiency was confirmed by either polymerase chain reaction or immunohistochemistry. TCR sequencing was performed for a few patients who responded to pembrolizumab therapy. Pembrolizumab PD-1 blockade was prospectively tested in advanced mismatch repair-deficient cancers, regardless of tissue of origin, in the phase II trial. Serial peripheral blood T cell samples were collected before and at multiple times after starting PD-1 blockade. The timing of each blood sample was reported as weeks after the first dose of pembrolizumab. In regard to this clone: The antigen it binds to is not known. The input lacks base qualities; no much larger clone sits a single base away.

Broader findings and caveats from the paper: Tumor-resident clones, often undetectable in blood before treatment, expanded rapidly after pembrolizumab and then contracted, generally before radiologic responses.

V ends up 4 bases short and J 10 bases short, with an unmatched junction base count of 11. Including cysteine and phenylalanine, the CDR3 has 15 amino acids. Left in the record is the CDR3 DNA by itself, 45 bases read in frame from the first base. For CDR1 and CDR2, the germline V gene lists SGHRS and YFSETQ. Libraries were constructed by the immunoSEQ multiplex PCR assay. Sourced from immuneACCESS, this table was stored by TCRdb with only in-frame sequences that have V and J called. A share of the clones is absent; for the studies checked, an unresolved V gene accounts for under half, and the remainder has no known explanation. In this sample the table shows 40,000 to 60,000 clones, roughly 82% of which occur a single time. The leading ten clones occupy roughly 3% of the sample.

This receptor chain uses TRBV5-1 and TRBJ2-1, with 10 bases in between that match TRBD1. This receptor was obtained from an adult with mismatch repair-deficient cancer. Material: PBMCs, obtained before pembrolizumab treatment. The CDR3 protein: CASSRPGQGIGEQFF. The nucleotides read TGCGCCAGCAGCCGACCGGGACAGGGGATAGGCGAGCAGTTCTTC. The full variable domain, completed from the reference TRBV5-1 and TRBJ2-1 proteins outside the CDR3, reads KAGVTQTPRYLIKTRGQQVTLSCSPISGHRSVSWYQQTPGQGLQFLFEYFSETQRNKGNFPGRFSGRQFSNSRSEMNVSTLELGDSALYLCASSRPGQGIGEQFFGPGTRLTVL.